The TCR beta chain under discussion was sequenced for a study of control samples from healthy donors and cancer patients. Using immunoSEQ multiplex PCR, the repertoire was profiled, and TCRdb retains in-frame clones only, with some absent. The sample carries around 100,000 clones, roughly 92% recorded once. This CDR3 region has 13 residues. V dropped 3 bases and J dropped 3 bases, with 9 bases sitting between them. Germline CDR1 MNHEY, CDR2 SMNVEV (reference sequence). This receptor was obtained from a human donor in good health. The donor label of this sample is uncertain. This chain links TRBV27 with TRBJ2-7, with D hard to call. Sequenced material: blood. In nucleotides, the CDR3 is TGTGCCAGCAGTTTTGGACCGCGCTACGAGCAGTACGTC. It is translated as CASSFGPRYEQYV.